This T cell receptor beta chain originates from a study of cytomegalovirus exposure and HLA in healthy donors. Regarding the study as a whole: Later analysis showed most CMV-associated TCR beta chains appearing HLA-restricted.

A note on this clone: The antigen is unknown.

There were likely unrecorded immune exposures, though donors were nominally healthy when sampled. The V end lost 7 bases, the J end lost 3 bases, and 10 bases lay between the germline ends. The CDR3 covers 13 residues. Germline CDR1 MNHNS, CDR2 SASEGT. Primers included in the PCR were 60 Vbeta and 13 Jbeta primers. The protocol was immunoSEQ multiplex PCR, while the TCRdb copy is restricted to in-frame clones and leaves out a portion. This table holds 150,000 to 200,000 clones, around four fifths found once. The source material was PBMCs. This sequence originates from a young man in good health and CMV-seronegative. The V and J genes are TRBV6-1 and TRBJ2-1; perhaps TRBD1 as D (5 bases). CDR3 DNA sequence: TGTGCCAGCAAGTTCGACAGCTACAATGAGCAGTTCTTC. Amino acids: CASKFDSYNEQFF.